This is a list of T cell receptor beta chains from one sample in a study of blood T cell repertoires in COVID-19. Assay used: immunoSEQ multiplex PCR; TCRdb lists only in-frame clones, some missing. In the table there are more than 140,000 clones, about 86% of which are singletons. Material for sequencing was peripheral blood. The receptors shown here come from a woman aged 60-70 years with acute or convalescent COVID-19. CDR3s leave out the opening cysteine and the closing phenylalanine or tryptophan. A D gene is named only where the DNA matches it firmly.

v_gene: TRBV6-5; j_gene: TRBJ1-1; d_gene: -; len: 12; CDR3aa: ASSRQVLNTEAF
v_gene: TRBV19; j_gene: TRBJ1-1; d_gene: -; len: 10; CDR3aa: ASSRMQREAF
v_gene: TRBV19; j_gene: TRBJ1-1; d_gene: TRBD1; len: 16; CDR3aa: ASSHRYPGQGSWPEAF
v_gene: TRBV6-6; j_gene: TRBJ1-5; d_gene: -; len: 12; CDR3aa: ASSYPEEGQPQH
v_gene: TRBV6-2/TRBV6-3; j_gene: TRBJ1-2; d_gene: -; len: 11; CDR3aa: ASSQSVSYGYT
v_gene: TRBV12-3/TRBV12-4; j_gene: TRBJ1-2; d_gene: -; len: 10; CDR3aa: ASSLGHRGYT
v_gene: TRBV4-3; j_gene: TRBJ1-6; d_gene: -; len: 13; CDR3aa: ASSQESVPYSPLH
v_gene: TRBV13; j_gene: TRBJ2-6; d_gene: TRBD1; len: 13; CDR3aa: ASRQGARGANVLT
v_gene: TRBV19; j_gene: TRBJ2-2; d_gene: TRBD1; len: 13; CDR3aa: ASLTGTRGTGELF
v_gene: TRBV19; j_gene: TRBJ1-3; d_gene: TRBD1; len: 12; CDR3aa: ASSRGGPGNTIY
v_gene: TRBV7-2; j_gene: TRBJ1-1; d_gene: -; len: 12; CDR3aa: ASSFTTVLTEAF
v_gene: TRBV4-2; j_gene: TRBJ2-3; d_gene: TRBD2; len: 12; CDR3aa: ASRLSGGTDTQY
v_gene: TRBV11-2; j_gene: TRBJ2-2; d_gene: TRBD1; len: 14; CDR3aa: ASSLVGQGGSGELF
v_gene: TRBV30; j_gene: TRBJ2-7; d_gene: -; len: 12; CDR3aa: AWSDRFGRYEQY
v_gene: TRBV9; j_gene: TRBJ2-7; d_gene: TRBD1; len: 12; CDR3aa: ASSVGQGAYEQY
v_gene: TRBV9; j_gene: TRBJ2-7; d_gene: -; len: 14; CDR3aa: ASSVAGQGHPYEQY
v_gene: TRBV11-3; j_gene: TRBJ1-2; d_gene: TRBD1; len: 14; CDR3aa: ASSPRTGMENYGYT